This entry is about one T cell receptor beta chain. The junction departs from the called germline gene at one end, perhaps through a read error. Clones were read by immunoSEQ multiplex PCR, and TCRdb kept only the in-frame ones, dropping some. The data contain 95,000 to 150,000 clones, around 88% of them singletons. The sample belongs to a study of T cell responses to AZD1222 COVID-19 vaccine. Across the whole study: The study pooled second doses at about 4 or about 12 weeks.

CDR1 is MDHEN and CDR2 is SYDVKM in the germline V gene. This CDR3 comprises 16 residues. V gene TRBV28 combines with J gene TRBJ2-2; 7 bases agree with TRBD1. The specimen comprised peripheral blood, sampled on day 0 of AZD1222 vaccination. This TCR was recovered from an adult in good health. The CDR3 reads CASSVTGERIAGKLFF. CDR3 nucleotide sequence: TGTGCCAGCAGCGTTACAGGGGAGCGGATAGCCGGGAAGCTGTTTTTT.